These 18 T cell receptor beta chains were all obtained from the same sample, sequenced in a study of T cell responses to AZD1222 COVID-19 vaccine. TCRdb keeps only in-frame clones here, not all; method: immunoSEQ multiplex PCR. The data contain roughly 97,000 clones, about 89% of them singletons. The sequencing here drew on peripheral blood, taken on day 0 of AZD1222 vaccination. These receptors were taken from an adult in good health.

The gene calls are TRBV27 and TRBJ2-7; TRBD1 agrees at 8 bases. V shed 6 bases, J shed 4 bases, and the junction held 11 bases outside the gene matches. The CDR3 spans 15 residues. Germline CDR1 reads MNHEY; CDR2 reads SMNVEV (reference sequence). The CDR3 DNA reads TGTGCCAGCAGACCGATGACAGGGGCTTGGTACGAGCAGTACTTC. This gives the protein CASRPMTGAWYEQYF.

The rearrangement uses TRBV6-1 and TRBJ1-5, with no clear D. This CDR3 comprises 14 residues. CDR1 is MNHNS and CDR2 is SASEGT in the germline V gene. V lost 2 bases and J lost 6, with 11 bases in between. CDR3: CASSESGSGQPQHF. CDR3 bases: TGTGCCAGCAGTGAATCCGGTTCCGGTCAGCCCCAGCATTTT.

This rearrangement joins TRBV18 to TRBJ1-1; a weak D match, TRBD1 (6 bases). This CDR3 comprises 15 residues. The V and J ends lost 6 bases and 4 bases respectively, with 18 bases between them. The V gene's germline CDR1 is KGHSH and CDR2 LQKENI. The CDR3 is CASSPRNEQGTEAFF. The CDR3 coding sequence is TGTGCCAGCTCCCCTCGAAACGAACAGGGCACTGAAGCTTTCTTT.

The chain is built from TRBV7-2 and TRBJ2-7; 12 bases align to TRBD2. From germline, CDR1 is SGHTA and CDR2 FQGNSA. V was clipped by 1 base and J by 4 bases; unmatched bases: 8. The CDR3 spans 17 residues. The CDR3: CASSLGASGRAQYEQYF. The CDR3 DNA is TGTGCCAGCAGCTTAGGTGCTAGCGGGAGGGCCCAGTACGAGCAGTACTTC.

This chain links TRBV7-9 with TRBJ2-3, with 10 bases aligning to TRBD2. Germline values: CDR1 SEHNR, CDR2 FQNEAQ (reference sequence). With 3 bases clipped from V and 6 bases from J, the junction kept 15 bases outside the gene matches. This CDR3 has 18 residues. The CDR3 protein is CASSFSLGAGGQRDTQYF. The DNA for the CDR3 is TGTGCCAGCAGCTTTTCTCTAGGAGCGGGGGGGCAACGGGATACGCAGTATTTT.

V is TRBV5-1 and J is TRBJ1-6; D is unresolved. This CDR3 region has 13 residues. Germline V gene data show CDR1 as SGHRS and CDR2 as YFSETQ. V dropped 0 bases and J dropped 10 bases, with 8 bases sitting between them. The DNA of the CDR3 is TGCGCCAGCAGCTTGGGGTTAGGATCACCCCTCCACTTT. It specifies CASSLGLGSPLHF.

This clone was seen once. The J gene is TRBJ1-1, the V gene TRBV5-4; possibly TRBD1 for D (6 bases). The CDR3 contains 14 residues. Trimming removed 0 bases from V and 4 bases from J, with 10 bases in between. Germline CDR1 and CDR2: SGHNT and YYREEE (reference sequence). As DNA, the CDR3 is TGTGCCAGCAGCTTGGCCGTGGGGGCCACTGAAGCTTTCTTT. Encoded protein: CASSLAVGATEAFF.

The CDR3 DNA sequence: TGTGCCAGCAGCGTAGGAACTAACTATGGCTACACCTTC. This codes for CASSVGTNYGYTF. The chain has TRBV9 and TRBJ1-2; D is ambiguous. V dropped 0 bases and J dropped 0 bases, with 3 bases sitting between them. The V gene's germline CDR1 is SGDLS and CDR2 YYNGEE. The CDR3 length is 13 residues.

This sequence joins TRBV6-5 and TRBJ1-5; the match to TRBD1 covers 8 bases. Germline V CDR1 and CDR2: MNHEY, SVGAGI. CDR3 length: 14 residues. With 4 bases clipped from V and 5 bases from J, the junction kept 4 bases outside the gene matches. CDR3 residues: CASSSRDRHQPQHF. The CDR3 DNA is TGTGCCAGCAGTTCCCGGGACAGGCATCAGCCCCAGCATTTT.

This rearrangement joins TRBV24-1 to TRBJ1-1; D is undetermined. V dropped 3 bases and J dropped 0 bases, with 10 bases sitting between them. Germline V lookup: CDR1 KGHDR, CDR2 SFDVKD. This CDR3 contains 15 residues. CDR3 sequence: CATSDSTGMNTEAFF. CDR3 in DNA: TGTGCCACCAGTGATAGCACGGGCATGAACACTGAAGCTTTCTTT.

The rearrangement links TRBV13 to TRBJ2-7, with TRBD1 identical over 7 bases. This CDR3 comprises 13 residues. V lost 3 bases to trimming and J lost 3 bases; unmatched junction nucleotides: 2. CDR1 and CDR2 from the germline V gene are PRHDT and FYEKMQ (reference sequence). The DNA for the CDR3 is TGTGCCAGCAGCTTGCGACAGGGCTACGAGCAGTACTTC. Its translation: CASSLRQGYEQYF.

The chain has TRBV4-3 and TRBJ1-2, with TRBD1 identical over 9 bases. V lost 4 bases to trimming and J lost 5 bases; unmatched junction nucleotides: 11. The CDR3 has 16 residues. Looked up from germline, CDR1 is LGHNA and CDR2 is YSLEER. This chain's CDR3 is CASSLSGTGIEYGYTF. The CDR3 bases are TGCGCCAGCAGCCTGTCGGGGACAGGGATTGAGTATGGCTACACCTTC.

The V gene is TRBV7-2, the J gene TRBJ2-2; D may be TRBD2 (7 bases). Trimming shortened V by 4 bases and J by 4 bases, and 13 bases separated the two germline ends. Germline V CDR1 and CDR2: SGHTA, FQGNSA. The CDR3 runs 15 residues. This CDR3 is CASSSRGAGTGELFF. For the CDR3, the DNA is TGTGCCAGCAGCTCTCGGGGGGCGGGCACCGGGGAGCTGTTTTTT.

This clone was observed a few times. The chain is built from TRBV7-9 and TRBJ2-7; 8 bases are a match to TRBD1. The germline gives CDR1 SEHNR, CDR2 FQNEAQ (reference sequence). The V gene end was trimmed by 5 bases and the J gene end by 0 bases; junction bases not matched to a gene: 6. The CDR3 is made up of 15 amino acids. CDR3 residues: CASSRQGRPSYEQYF. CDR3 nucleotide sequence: TGTGCCAGCAGCAGACAGGGGAGGCCCTCCTACGAGCAGTACTTC.

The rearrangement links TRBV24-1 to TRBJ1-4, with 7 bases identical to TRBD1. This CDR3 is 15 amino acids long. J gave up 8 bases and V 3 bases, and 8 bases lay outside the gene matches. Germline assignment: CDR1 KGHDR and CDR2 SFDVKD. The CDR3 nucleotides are TGTGCCACCAGTGATGCACAGGGGAGGTGGGAAAAACTGTTTTTT. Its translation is CATSDAQGRWEKLFF.

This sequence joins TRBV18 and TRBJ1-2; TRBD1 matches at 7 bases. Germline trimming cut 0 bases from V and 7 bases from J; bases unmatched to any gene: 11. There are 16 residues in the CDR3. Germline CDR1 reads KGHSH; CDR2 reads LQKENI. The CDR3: CASSPPAGGMEFGYTF. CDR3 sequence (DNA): TGTGCCAGCTCACCACCCGCAGGGGGTATGGAATTTGGCTACACCTTC.

CDR3 sequence: CATSETGTGIPQPQHF. CDR3 DNA: TGTGCCACCAGTGAGACCGGGACAGGGATCCCCCAGCCCCAGCATTTT. The V and J genes are TRBV24-1 and TRBJ1-5, with 9 positions matching TRBD1. The length of the CDR3 is 16 residues. The germline V gene has CDR1 KGHDR and CDR2 SFDVKD. V shed 4 bases, J shed 7 bases, and the junction held 10 bases outside the gene matches.

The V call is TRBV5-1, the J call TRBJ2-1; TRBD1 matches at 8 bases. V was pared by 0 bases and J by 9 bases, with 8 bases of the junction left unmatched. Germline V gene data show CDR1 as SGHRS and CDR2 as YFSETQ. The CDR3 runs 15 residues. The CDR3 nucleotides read TGCGCCAGCAGCTTGGGGACAGGGACGACGGGTGAGCAGTTCTTC. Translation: CASSLGTGTTGEQFF.